Each of the 5 T cell receptor beta chains below was sequenced from the same sample in a study of OX40 agonist ivuxolimab in advanced cancers. The data were produced by immunoSEQ multiplex PCR, yet TCRdb's version contains in-frame clones alone and is incomplete. The table records 70,000 or so clones, more than 85% of them present only once. Sequences were derived from CD4+ or CD8+ T cells sorted from blood, sampled in a trial of the OX40 agonist ivuxolimab. These TCRs come from an adult with an advanced solid tumor such as melanoma, head and neck, liver or kidney cancer.

The rearrangement links TRBV6-5 to TRBJ2-3; TRBD2 might be the D (6 bases). Trimming removed 2 bases at V and 3 bases at J, with 12 bases between. The germline CDR1 and CDR2 sequences are MNHEY and SVGAGI. CDR3 length equals 15 residues. CDR3 sequence: CASSYTRGATDTQYF. CDR3 DNA sequence: TGTGCCAGCAGTTACACCCGCGGGGCAACAGATACGCAGTATTTT.

V usage is TRBV27 and J usage is TRBJ2-7; a possible D gene is TRBD2 (6 bases). Trimming removed 5 bases at V and 2 bases at J, with 13 bases between. From germline, CDR1 is MNHEY and CDR2 SMNVEV (reference sequence). CDR3 length: 14 residues. CDR3 region: CASSPGRRAYEQYF. The DNA for the CDR3 is TGTGCCAGCAGTCCGGGACGGAGGGCCTACGAGCAGTACTTC.

This chain connects TRBV5-1 to TRBJ2-3, with TRBD1 as a possible D gene (6 bases). Germline assignment: CDR1 SGHRS and CDR2 YFSETQ. The CDR3 sequence is 15 residues long. The V end lost 1 base, the J end lost 5 bases, and 14 bases lay between the germline ends. The CDR3, as DNA: TGCGCCAGCAGCTTGTTGGGGGCTCGGGGAGATACGCAGTATTTT. This gives the protein CASSLLGARGDTQYF.

V usage is TRBV13 and J usage is TRBJ2-1; D is ambiguous. V lost 6 bases and J lost 6, with 9 bases in between. Germline-derived CDR1 and CDR2 are PRHDT and FYEKMQ (reference sequence). The CDR3 sequence is 12 residues long. CDR3 loop: CASSLAGNEQFF. The DNA of the CDR3 is TGTGCCAGCAGTCTCGCTGGCAATGAGCAGTTCTTC.

V usage is TRBV9 and J usage is TRBJ1-2, with D possibly TRBD1 on 5 matching bases. The CDR3 has 13 amino acids. The germline CDR1 and CDR2 sequences are SGDLS and YYNGEE. Trimming took off 3 bases at V and 7 bases at J, with 13 bases between the two ends. The CDR3 sequence: CASSGGGAVGYTF. The DNA for the CDR3 is TGTGCCAGCAGCGGGGGAGGGGCGGTTGGCTACACCTTC.